The TCR beta chain described here comes from a study of T cell changes during pregnancy in multiple sclerosis. This CDR3 region has 14 residues. The V gene's germline CDR1 is SGDLS and CDR2 YYNGEE. Between the trimmed V and J ends, which lost 3 bases and 6 bases, there was a span of 15 bases. Generated by immunoSEQ multiplex PCR, the TCRdb table keeps only in-frame clones and is missing some. This table holds about 79,000 clones, around 95% found once. The receptor was isolated from a female donor in good health, enrolled as a control in a pregnancy study. Material: peripheral blood, obtained in the second trimester of pregnancy. This chain uses TRBV9 with TRBJ1-1; D not resolved. DNA for the CDR3: TGTGCCAGCAGCGAGATACAGACATCTCCTGAAGCTTTCTTT. It yields the protein CASSEIQTSPEAFF.